A single TCR beta chain is shown here with its context. The sample originates from a study of control samples from healthy donors and cancer patients. Produced via immunoSEQ multiplex PCR; TCRdb's table is partial and in-frame only. The table shows under 85,000 clones, with approximately 89% occurring only once. This CDR3 comprises 13 residues. Germline CDR1 and CDR2: KGHSH and LQKENI. V dropped 6 bases and J dropped 6 bases, with 13 bases sitting between them. This sequence joins TRBV18 and TRBJ2-3; a weak D match, TRBD2 (6 bases). The sequenced material came from PBMCs. This TCR came from a man between 60 and 75 years old with colorectal cancer. The CDR3 protein is CASSRDFGDTQYF. The DNA for the CDR3 is TGTGCCAGCTCGCGGGACTTCGGGGATACGCAGTATTTT.